This TCR beta chain was recorded in a study of cytomegalovirus exposure and HLA in healthy donors (TCRdb year 2017). Broadly, across the study: An earlier analysis of approximately 590 of the donors reported roughly 270 Gb of sequence data and 100 million to 130 million unique TCR beta sequences from 150 million to 200 million T cells. A later analysis re-examined previously published TCR beta repertoires from over 500 donors and added high-resolution HLA genotyping to investigate patterns of TCR occurrence. Of the roughly 400 genotyped donors, 81% were placed in the genetic ancestry cluster associated with self-reported Caucasian donors. The study used immunosequencing to profile the T cell repertoires of approximately 640 subjects and linked those repertoires to cytomegalovirus serostatus. Roughly five DR-DQ haplotypes were treated as single units for association and clustering because of strong linkage in the cohort. Among roughly 370 genotyped donors of the cohort, an average of around 240,000 unique TCR beta nucleotide sequences were sequenced per donor, roughly a sixth of them non-productive. The aim of the study was to test whether cataloging public T cell receptors could identify signatures of past pathogen exposure. In the later analysis, no new phenotypic data were used to find candidate immune exposures; instead, reliance was placed on TCR beta sequences and their occurrence across donors. To decide whether each TCR beta V gene segment behaved as functional or pseudogenic, an earlier analysis of fewer than 750 of the donors relied on high-throughput TCR beta sequencing. Class I and class II HLA loci were covered by the typing at four-digit resolution. Every repertoire in the discovery cohort had been generated on one and the same sequencing platform. A later genetic analysis used genome-wide SNP genotypes for about three fifths of the 666 donors, treating that subset as a discovery cohort. Donor age, sex, ethnicity and CMV serostatus were compiled together with the repertoire data. The number of donors typed differed by locus, with roughly 629-640 for A, B, C, DRB1 and DQB1, more than 500 for DQA1, about 610 for DPA1, and approximately 470 for DPB1. Besides the first cohort of 666 subjects, a separate validation cohort made up of 120 different subjects was used. The study combined high-throughput TCR immunosequencing, statistical association of individual TCRs with disease status, and machine learning to predict cytomegalovirus infection status. Roughly 320 gigabases of sequencing data and approximately 91 million unique TCR sequences made up an early release that covered 500 to 650 HLA-typed donors.

Library preparation was by the immunoSEQ multiplex PCR assay. For the multiplex PCR, a mixture combining 60 forward primers for TCR Vbeta segments and 13 reverse primers for TCR Jbeta segments was used. The CDR3 region of rearranged TCR beta genes was amplified from genomic DNA by a multiplex PCR assay. Amplified TCR beta libraries were sequenced as 87-base-pair reads on the Illumina HiSeq System. The published analysis was carried out like this. In a later analysis, 70 million to 95 million unique TCR beta chains were counted across the roughly 700 repertoires, and roughly 10 million of these chains were shared by at least two donors. Raw reads were error-corrected and collapsed into unique sequences with a nearest-neighbor algorithm that merged closely related sequences to remove PCR and sequencing errors. CDR3 sequences were aligned to IMGT reference sequences to assign V, D and J gene segments. For a sequence to be retained, a match of at least six nucleotides to both a V gene segment and a J gene segment was required. A rearrangement was called productive if the CDR3 had no stop codons and remained in frame with V and J, and every other rearrangement was called non-productive. Following IMGT convention, CDR3 was defined as the stretch from the second conserved V-encoded cysteine to the conserved J-encoded phenylalanine. The earlier analysis of 587 of the donors excluded any sequence lacking an unambiguous match to a single V gene segment. In an earlier analysis of 587 of the donors, V segments were called functional above 56.7% productive rearrangements and were called segregating when the between-donor standard deviation exceeded 5%. A statistical classification framework was built for diagnosing cytomegalovirus status from the catalog of TCR beta chain sequences. V and J gene assignment, in a later analysis, came from comparing TCR nucleotide sequences with IMGT/GENE-DB human TR gene sequences. Using the TCRdist pipeline, a later analysis assigned CDR3 sequences along with most-parsimonious VDJ recombination scenarios. In a later analysis, every TCR beta chain was defined by the combination of its CDR3 amino acid sequence and its V-gene family, and reads without a unique V-gene family were dropped. In a later analysis, some 600 highly shared, low-generation-probability nucleotide sequences were removed to address suspected cross-contamination and a sequencing artifact. In a later analysis, a clonal expansion index for each public chain was calculated from normalized within-repertoire ranks of inferred template counts. In a later analysis, generation probabilities were computed with a VDJ recombination model fitted to out-of-frame rearrangements, and the resulting probabilities were checked against IGoR. Hypergeometric tests were used in a later analysis to score TCR-TCR, TCR-HLA and TCR-CMV co-occurrence, with a repertoire-size bias correction applied to the TCR pairs. False discovery rates were estimated in a later analysis by permuting HLA or CMV assignments 20 times. In a later analysis, co-occurring TCRs were grouped with DBSCAN, and TCRdist sequence similarity was added when clustering was performed within HLA-allele-positive subsets. Co-occurrence clustering excluded repertoires with fewer than 30,000 or more than 120,000 public chains, plus five with anomalous nucleotide sharing. In its TCRdb copy, this immuneACCESS table keeps in-frame sequences only and misses some clones. Where compared with another copy, unresolved V genes explain less than half of these, and the others have no known cause. V and J calls and clone size follow that table, whereas D and trimming were derived from the DNA. The sample contains about 90,000 clones, roughly 73% of them found a single time. The ten top clones hold roughly 2% of the sample.

As encoded in the germline V gene, CDR1 is MNHEY while CDR2 is SVGAGI. The CDR3 sequence holds 14 residues, the cysteine and phenylalanine included. Of all the DNA, just the CDR3 is kept, 42 bases in frame from base 1. Note on this clone: The antigen this receptor binds is unknown. Base-call qualities are not available, and no considerably larger clone is one nucleotide away.

Points the paper makes about the study in general: A later analysis found that TCR association rates varied across HLA loci, with DRB1 alleles showing the most associated TCRs and HLA-C alleles the fewest. A cluster of highly shared sequence variants was judged likely to represent a technical artifact of the sequencing pipeline. Because the 87-base-pair reads could not distinguish some IMGT-functional V segments, including TRBV6-2 and TRBV6-3, those segments were excluded. At a false discovery rate of 0.05, a later analysis linked some 17,000 TCR beta sequences to specific HLA alleles. Immune exposure information for the cohort was limited to CMV serostatus. A further reported finding was that TCR beta sequences accurately predicted the HLA-A and HLA-B alleles for most subjects in the first cohort. A later analysis found that HLA-associated TCR beta chains were more clonally expanded and had lower generation probabilities than equally common non-associated chains. A few of the identified cytomegalovirus-associated TCR beta chains were confirmed in vitro to be specific for cytomegalovirus antigens. This cohort had only TCR beta chains sequenced, and the lack of alpha or paired-chain data limited which features could be detected. Cytomegalovirus status was reported to be diagnosed by the classifier with high specificity and sensitivity in both the original and validation cohorts. In an earlier analysis of more than 450 of the donors, most TCR beta V segments were observed in productive rearrangements about 87% or about 30% of the time, broadly matching IMGT annotations. In a later analysis, most CMV-associated TCR beta chains were found to appear HLA-restricted, with HLA associations seemingly driven largely by CMV exposure. Roughly 17 rarely observed V segments, including chromosome 9 orphons, were excluded from the earlier analysis of about 600 of the donors because counts were too low. Presence/absence analyses assumed roughly uniform sequencing depth across donors, an assumption that may not hold. Across donors, most TCR sequences were observed very rarely, whereas some public TCRs were present in many individuals. According to the authors, the approach could potentially be generalized to other disease states and immunological phenotypes. Correlated functional status among segregating V segments might reflect linkage disequilibrium, but an unknown experimental factor could not be ruled out. A later analysis reported that several top co-occurrence clusters appeared linked to parvovirus B19, influenza, CMV and Epstein-Barr virus. Because HLA typing was unavailable for some donors at each locus, only the typed subset was used in association tests. Assigning TCR associations to individual alleles was difficult when HLA alleles, especially DR and DQ, strongly co-occurred. In the study, some 160 TCR beta chains were listed as associated with cytomegalovirus. A later genetic analysis reported fewer N-insertions in productive TCRs among donors in an Asian-associated ancestry cluster than the approximately 670-donor mean. A later genetic analysis associated a missense DCLRE1C variant with V-gene and J-gene trimming of TCR beta chains, and an independent cohort replicated the association.

The cohort comprised fewer than 750 healthy bone marrow donors. At the time of sampling, every cohort member was nominally healthy, though immune exposures that went unrecorded were likely present. The donor was CMV seronegative and belonged to the group of over 350 seronegative cohort members. A peripheral blood sample was provided by each donor, and peripheral blood mononuclear cells were used for TCR beta sequencing. Genomic DNA was extracted from the blood cell samples with the Qiagen DNeasy Blood Extraction Kit. Source material: PBMCs. This receptor was obtained from a boy aged 5-17 years in good health and CMV-seronegative. This receptor chain uses TRBV6-5 and TRBJ2-5, and TRBD2 aligns with 12 junction nucleotides. The J call is doubtful: the DNA matches TRBJ2-7 better. The sequenced DNA is TGTGCCAGCAGTCTAGCGGGAGGGCCCTACGAGCAGTACTTC. Its protein reads: CASSLAGGPYEQYF.